This TCR beta chain is from a study of beta chain features in type 1 diabetes. The wider study: Examination covered 107,917,701 sorted cells spanning all samples. Findings of the study overall: A moderate, significant TCRB CDR3 shortening appeared in type 1 diabetes across four CD4+ subsets. It was among patients, rather than healthy donors, that naive, central memory and Treg TCRB repertoires appeared more similar.

Trimming cost V 6 bases and J 4 bases; bases outside gene matches: 7. From germline, CDR1 is MNHNY and CDR2 SVGAGI (reference sequence). There are 14 residues in the CDR3. About this clone: The antigen is undetermined.

The whole isolated RNA underwent reverse transcription, so sequencing captured expressed TCRB transcripts. Profiled with immunoSEQ multiplex PCR; TCRdb holds only in-frame clones, not every one. The sample includes about 240,000 clones, about 14% of them seen just once. The receptor was derived from a man aged 30 to 45 with type 1 diabetes. Sequencing used naive CD4+ T cells from blood. The rearrangement joins TRBV6-6 to TRBJ1-1; 8 nucleotides align to TRBD1. CDR3 coding DNA: TGTGCCAGCAGAAAAGACAGGGGTGGCACTGAAGCTTTCTTT. Translation gives CASRKDRGGTEAFF.